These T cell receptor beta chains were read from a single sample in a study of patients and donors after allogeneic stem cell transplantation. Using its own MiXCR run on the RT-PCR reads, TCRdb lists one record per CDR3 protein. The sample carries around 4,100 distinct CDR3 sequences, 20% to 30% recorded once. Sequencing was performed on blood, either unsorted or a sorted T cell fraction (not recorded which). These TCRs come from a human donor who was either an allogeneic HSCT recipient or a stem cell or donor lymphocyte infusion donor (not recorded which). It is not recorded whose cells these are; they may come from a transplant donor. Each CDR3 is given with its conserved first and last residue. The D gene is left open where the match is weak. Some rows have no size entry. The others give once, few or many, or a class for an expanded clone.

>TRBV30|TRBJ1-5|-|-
CAWGQGPNQPQHF
TGTGCCTGGGGGCAGGGCCCTAATCAGCCCCAGCATTTT
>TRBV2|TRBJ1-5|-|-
CASSEQRRQPQHF
TGTGCCAGCAGTGAACAGAGGCGGCAGCCCCAGCATTTT
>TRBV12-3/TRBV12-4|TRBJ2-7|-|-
CASSLSSNPLEQYF
TGTGCCAGCAGTTTAAGTTCTAATCCCCTCGAGCAGTACTTC
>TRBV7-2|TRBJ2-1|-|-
CASRAPGDLNEQFF
TGTGCCAGCAGGGCCCCGGGAGATCTAAATGAGCAGTTCTTC
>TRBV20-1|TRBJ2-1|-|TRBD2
CSAWISGDNEQFF
TGCAGTGCATGGATTAGCGGGGACAATGAGCAGTTCTTC
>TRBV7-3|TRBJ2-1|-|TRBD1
CASSLSGPGQGNEQFF
TGTGCCAGCAGCTTAAGTGGGCCAGGACAGGGCAATGAGCAGTTCTTC
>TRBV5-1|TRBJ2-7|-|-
CASSILDSYEQYF
TGCGCCAGCAGCATTCTTGACTCCTACGAGCAGTACTTC
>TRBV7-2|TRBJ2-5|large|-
CASSPTDGGQETQYF
TGTGCCAGCAGCCCGACGGACGGGGGACAAGAGACCCAGTACTTC
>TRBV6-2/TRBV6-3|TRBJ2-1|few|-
CASRGLAFSGNEQFF
TGTGCCAGCAGGGGGCTAGCGTTCTCTGGGAATGAGCAGTTCTTC
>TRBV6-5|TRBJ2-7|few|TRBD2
CASSYPGTSGSYEQYF
TGTGCCAGCAGTTACCCCGGGACTAGCGGCTCCTACGAGCAGTACTTC
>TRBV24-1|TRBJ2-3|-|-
CATSTARPTDTQYF
TGTGCCACCAGTACGGCCAGGCCCACAGATACGCAGTATTTT
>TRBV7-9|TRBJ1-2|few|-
CASGKQPHLGYTF
TGTGCCAGCGGGAAACAGCCTCATTTAGGCTACACCTTC
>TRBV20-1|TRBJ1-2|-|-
CSPRGVDGYTF
TGCAGCCCCAGAGGGGTAGATGGCTACACCTTC
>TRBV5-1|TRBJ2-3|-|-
CASSPESDTQYF
TGCGCCAGCAGCCCGGAGTCAGATACGCAGTATTTT
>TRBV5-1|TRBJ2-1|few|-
CASSPGAGSSINEQFF
TGCGCCAGCAGCCCCGGGGCGGGATCTAGTATAAATGAGCAGTTCTTC
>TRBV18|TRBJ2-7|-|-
CASSPWETGEQYF
TGTGCCAGCTCACCATGGGAGACTGGCGAGCAGTACTTC
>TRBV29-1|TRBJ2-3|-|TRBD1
CSVVPPGQGTDTQYF
TGCAGCGTTGTCCCACCGGGACAGGGAACAGATACGCAGTATTTT
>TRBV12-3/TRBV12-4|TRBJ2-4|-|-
CASSASGQENIQYF
TGTGCCAGCTCGGCATCGGGGCAGGAAAACATTCAGTACTTC
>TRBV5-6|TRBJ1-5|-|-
CASSLGQNSNQPQHF
TGTGCCAGCAGCTTGGGCCAGAATAGCAATCAGCCCCAGCATTTT
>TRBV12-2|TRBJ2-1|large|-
CASRLASGEQFF
TGTGCAAGTCGCTTAGCTTCCGGGGAGCAGTTCTTC
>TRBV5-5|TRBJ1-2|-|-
CASSPNGGYGYTF
TGTGCCAGCAGCCCGAATGGGGGCTATGGCTACACCTTC
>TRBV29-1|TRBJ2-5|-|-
CATVQETQYF
TGTGCGACTGTACAAGAGACCCAGTACTTC
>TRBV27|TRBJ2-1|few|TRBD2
CASSLAQSGRGSEFF
TGTGCCAGCAGTTTGGCCCAAAGTGGGCGGGGGAGTGAGTTCTTC
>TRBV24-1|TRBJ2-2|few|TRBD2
CATSESRVPGRVVTGELFF
TGTGCCACCAGTGAATCCCGCGTCCCCGGGAGGGTTGTCACCGGGGAGCTGTTTTTT
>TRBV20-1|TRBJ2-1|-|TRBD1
CSAARFGTGDYNEQFF
TGCAGTGCTGCTAGGTTTGGGACAGGGGACTACAATGAGCAGTTCTTC
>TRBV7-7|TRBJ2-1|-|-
CASSLVGTNEQFF
TGTGCCAGCAGCTTAGTAGGGACCAATGAGCAGTTCTTC
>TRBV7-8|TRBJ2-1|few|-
CASSLEPRWKEYNEQFF
TGTGCCAGCAGCTTAGAGCCGCGTTGGAAGGAGTACAATGAGCAGTTCTTC
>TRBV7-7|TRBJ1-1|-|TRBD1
CASSLGGTANTEAFF
TGTGCCAGCAGCTTAGGAGGGACAGCGAACACTGAAGCTTTCTTT
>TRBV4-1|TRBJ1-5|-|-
CASSPEGLGNQPQHF
TGCGCCAGCAGCCCAGAAGGATTGGGCAATCAGCCCCAGCATTTT
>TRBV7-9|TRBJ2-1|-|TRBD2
CASSSPWSGGFSSSYNEQFF
TGTGCCAGCAGCTCCCCGTGGAGCGGGGGGTTCAGTAGCTCCTACAATGAGCAGTTCTTC
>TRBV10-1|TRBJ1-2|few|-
CASMRTYGYTF
TGCGCCAGCATGAGGACGTATGGCTACACCTTC
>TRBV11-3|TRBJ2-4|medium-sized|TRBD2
CASSSGLAGNKNIQYF
TGTGCCAGCAGCTCTGGACTAGCGGGTAACAAAAACATTCAGTACTTC
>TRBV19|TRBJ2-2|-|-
CAAHDTGELFF
TGTGCCGCCCACGACACCGGGGAGCTGTTTTTT
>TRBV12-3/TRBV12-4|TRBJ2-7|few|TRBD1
CASSLTGDFYEQYF
TGTGCCAGCAGTTTGACAGGGGACTTCTACGAGCAGTACTTC
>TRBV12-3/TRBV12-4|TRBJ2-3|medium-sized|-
CASNRETDTQYF
TGTGCCAGCAACAGGGAAACAGATACGCAGTATTTT
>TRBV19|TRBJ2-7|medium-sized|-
CASSSLQGGEQYF
TGTGCCAGTAGTAGTCTACAGGGCGGCGAGCAGTACTTC
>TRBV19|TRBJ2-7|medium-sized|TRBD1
CASSTRGQGNYEQYF
TGTGCCAGTAGTACCCGGGGACAGGGGAACTACGAGCAGTACTTC
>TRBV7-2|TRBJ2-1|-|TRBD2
CASSEASGGYNEQFF
TGTGCCAGCAGCGAAGCTAGCGGCGGGTACAATGAGCAGTTCTTC
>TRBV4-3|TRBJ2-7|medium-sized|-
CASSQDRGYEQYF
TGCGCCAGCAGCCAAGATCGGGGCTACGAGCAGTACTTC
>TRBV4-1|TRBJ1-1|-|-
CASSQGWDREAFF
TGCGCCAGCAGCCAAGGGTGGGATAGGGAAGCTTTCTTT
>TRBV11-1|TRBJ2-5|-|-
CASSFESPETQYF
TGTGCCAGCAGCTTCGAGTCCCCGGAGACCCAGTACTTC
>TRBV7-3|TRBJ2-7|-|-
CASSLSPSSYEQYF
TGTGCCAGCAGCCTGTCACCTAGCTCCTACGAGCAGTACTTC